The 21 T cell receptor beta chains given below trace back to one sample, sequenced in a study of early T cells in non-severe SARS-CoV-2 infection (dated by TCRdb to about 2021). The library was built by means of 5' RACE. TCRdb lists the instrument as NextSeq 500. TCRdb handled the public reads itself, with Q25 trimming in fastp and clone calling in MiXCR, and kept productive beta chains. For every CDR3 protein sequence, its rows merge into one entry that carries the most common genes and DNA. Present in this sample are some 87,000 distinct CDR3 sequences, around 13% of which were seen just once. The biggest ten clones account for 1.1% of the sample. Sequencing was carried out using whole blood. These receptor sequences come from an adult who was a healthcare worker with PCR-confirmed SARS-CoV-2 infection or an uninfected control (not recorded which).

The rearrangement joins TRBV27 to TRBJ2-7; the match to TRBD2 covers 13 bases. This CDR3 spans 17 amino acids. V lost 2 bases to trimming and J lost 2 bases; unmatched junction nucleotides: 6. Germline CDR1 reads MNHEY; CDR2 reads SMNVEV (reference sequence). The CDR3 bases are TGTGCCAGCAGTTTAGTCGGGACTAGCGGGGCAACCTACGAGCAGTACTTC. It is translated as CASSLVGTSGATYEQYF.

V usage is TRBV6-2 or TRBV6-3 and J usage is TRBJ1-6; D gene unclear. The germline V gene encodes CDR1 MNHEY and CDR2 SVGEGT. V was trimmed by 0 bases and J by 7 bases, leaving 10 bases between them. The CDR3 is 15 amino acids. The CDR3 DNA reads TGTGCCAGCAGTTACTCGACGGAAGCAAATTCACCCCTCCACTTT. This translates into CASSYSTEANSPLHF.

This sequence joins TRBV25-1 and TRBJ1-2; weak D call: TRBD1 (6 bases). The germline V gene has CDR1 MGHDK and CDR2 SYGVNS. The CDR3 totals 11 residues. The V end lost 2 bases, the J end lost 10 bases, and 8 bases lay between the germline ends. The CDR3 reads CASSEHRDYTF. The CDR3 region has the DNA TGTGCCAGCAGTGAACACAGGGACTACACCTTC.

The table lists this clonotype with a count of one. This chain joins TRBV3-1 and TRBJ2-7; a possible D gene is TRBD1 (5 bases). The V end was cut by 0 bases, the J end by 6 bases, with 9 bases between. This CDR3 is 13 amino acids long. Germline V gives CDR1 LGHDT, CDR2 YNNKEL (reference sequence). The CDR3 DNA follows: TGTGCCAGCAGCCAAGAAAGGGGTTCCGAGCAGTACTTC. Its translation: CASSQERGSEQYF.

V usage is TRBV6-1 and J usage is TRBJ1-1; D is uncertain. Trimming cost V 4 bases and J 1 base, with 7 bases left between them. This CDR3 spans 13 amino acids. From germline, CDR1 is MNHNS and CDR2 SASEGT. The CDR3 nucleotides read TGTGCCAGCAGTGCAGGAGAGAACACTGAAGCTTTCTTT. Translated: CASSAGENTEAFF.

This rearrangement joins TRBV6-1 to TRBJ1-5, with a weak D call TRBD1 (6 bases). Germline-derived CDR1 and CDR2 are MNHNS and SASEGT. This CDR3 contains 15 residues. The germline V and J ends were trimmed by 4 bases and 0 bases, with 10 bases remaining between them. In DNA, the CDR3 is TGTGCCAGCAGTGCACAGGGATATAGCAATCAGCCCCAGCATTTT. Translating it yields CASSAQGYSNQPQHF.

The chain has TRBV28 and TRBJ1-2, with 7 positions matching TRBD1. Trimming took 5 bases from V and 8 from J; bases not matched to a gene: 8. Germline CDR1 and CDR2: MDHEN and SYDVKM. The CDR3 is made up of 13 amino acids. The CDR3 protein is CASSRGTGVGYTF. The DNA of the CDR3 is TGTGCCAGCAGTAGGGGCACAGGGGTAGGCTACACCTTC.

This clonotype was detected ten times or more. The chain links TRBV20-1 to TRBJ2-5; 8 positions agree with TRBD2. There are 15 residues in the CDR3. The V gene end was trimmed by 3 bases and the J gene end by 2 bases; junction bases not matched to a gene: 8. Germline assignment: CDR1 DFQATT and CDR2 SNEGSKA (reference sequence). The CDR3 nucleotides read TGCAGTGCTAGGGCGCTAGCGGGCCAACAAGAGACCCAGTACTTC. Its protein is CSARALAGQQETQYF.

The chain combines TRBV3-1 with TRBJ2-7; 9 bases map to TRBD2. This CDR3 has 14 amino acids. The trim removed 8 bases at V and 3 bases at J, leaving 8 bases unmatched. In germline, CDR1 is LGHDT, CDR2 YNNKEL (reference sequence). CDR3 region: CASAKTSGSYEQYF. The CDR3, as DNA: TGTGCCAGCGCCAAGACTAGCGGCAGCTACGAGCAGTACTTC.

The chain has TRBV9 and TRBJ1-1; D is unclear. The CDR3 contains 16 residues. Trimming cost V 4 bases and J 3 bases, with 19 bases left between them. Per the germline V gene, CDR1 is SGDLS and CDR2 is YYNGEE. The CDR3: CASSPPPADGYTEAFF. CDR3 DNA: TGTGCCAGCAGCCCACCCCCAGCAGACGGGTACACTGAAGCTTTCTTT.

This clonotype was detected a few times. This chain uses TRBV27 with TRBJ2-7; TRBD1 agrees at 9 bases. The germline CDR1 and CDR2 sequences are MNHEY and SMNVEV (reference sequence). The CDR3 sequence is 15 residues long. V was pared by 5 bases and J by 3 bases, with 8 bases of the junction left unmatched. The CDR3 spells CASSHRRDRDYEQYF. CDR3 DNA: TGTGCCAGCAGTCACCGCCGGGACAGGGACTACGAGCAGTACTTC.

This clonotype was detected many times. The rearrangement links TRBV4-3 to TRBJ2-3; TRBD2 matches at 8 bases. V lost 0 bases to trimming and J lost 2 bases; unmatched junction nucleotides: 4. This CDR3 contains 16 residues. Germline V CDR1 and CDR2: LGHNA, YSLEER. CDR3 DNA sequence: TGCGCCAGCAGCCAAGATCTAGCGGGCCCCACAGATACGCAGTATTTT. It is translated as CASSQDLAGPTDTQYF.

This clonotype appeared many times. The rearrangement joins TRBV19 to TRBJ2-7; D gene uncertain. The germline gives CDR1 LNHDA, CDR2 SQIVND (reference sequence). V gave up 1 base and J gave up 5 bases, with 6 bases separating them. This CDR3 contains 12 residues. CDR3 amino acids: CASSIGQHEQYF. The CDR3 DNA reads TGTGCCAGTAGTATAGGTCAGCACGAGCAGTACTTC.

This clonotype showed up just a few times. The chain carries TRBV29-1 and TRBJ2-1; possible D gene TRBD1, 6 bases. V was trimmed by 7 bases and J by 9 bases, leaving 25 bases between them. From germline, CDR1 is SQVTM and CDR2 ANQGSEA. The CDR3 is made up of 15 amino acids. This chain's CDR3 is CSADLGQRGISEQFF. Written as DNA, the CDR3 is TGCAGCGCCGACCTCGGACAGCGTGGGATCAGTGAGCAGTTCTTC.

At least ten counts were recorded for this clonotype. The chain links TRBV30 to TRBJ1-1, with D possibly matching TRBD1 (6 bases). CDR1 GTSNPN and CDR2 SVGIG come from the germline V gene (reference sequence). The ends were cut back, 4 bases at V and 4 bases at J, with 16 bases in the middle. This CDR3 has 14 amino acids. The CDR3 sequence is CAWTPDSWGTEAFF. CDR3 nucleotide sequence: TGTGCCTGGACTCCGGACAGCTGGGGCACTGAAGCTTTCTTT. Based on the CDR3 plus reference TRBV30 and TRBJ1-1, the full variable domain is SQTIHQWPATLVQPVGSPLSLECTVEGTSNPNLYWYRQAAGRGLQLLFYSVGIGQISSEVPQNLSASRPQDRQFILSSKKLLLSDSGFYLCAWTPDSWGTEAFFGQGTRLTVV.

In its sample, this clonotype was seen many times. The rearrangement joins TRBV28 to TRBJ2-7; 9 bases fit TRBD2. The CDR3 has 15 residues. V trimming: 4 bases; J trimming: 2 bases; junction bases outside the gene matches: 6. Looked up from germline, CDR1 is MDHEN and CDR2 is SYDVKM. The CDR3 nucleotides read TGTGCCAGCAGTTACGGTAGCGGGAGTACCTACGAGCAGTACTTC. Its protein product is CASSYGSGSTYEQYF.

In DNA, the CDR3 is TGCAGCGTTGGGCCAGGGACTAGCGGAAGCACAGATACGCAGTATTTT. It codes for CSVGPGTSGSTDTQYF. The chain combines TRBV29-1 with TRBJ2-3; 11 nucleotides match TRBD2. CDR3 size: 16 residues. Germline V lookup: CDR1 SQVTM, CDR2 ANQGSEA. V gave up 4 bases and J gave up 0 bases; unmatched junction bases: 6.

This clonotype has ten or more counts. CDR3 sequence reads: CATSRVGLDQETQYF. Written as DNA, the CDR3 is TGTGCCACCAGCAGAGTAGGGCTAGACCAAGAGACCCAGTACTTC. J is TRBJ2-5 and V is TRBV15; D unresolved. This CDR3 comprises 15 residues. The germline V and J ends were trimmed by 1 base and 0 bases, with 9 bases remaining between them. CDR1 is LNHNV, CDR2 YYDKDF, per germline (reference sequence).

This clonotype occurred many times. The rearrangement joins TRBV12-3 or TRBV12-4 to TRBJ2-1, with D possibly being TRBD1 or TRBD2 (5 bases each). V lost 5 bases, J lost 3 bases, and 17 bases lay in between. This CDR3 is 16 amino acids long. The CDR3 spells CASSLPPGTYYNEQFF. Written as DNA, the CDR3 is TGTGCCAGCAGTCTTCCCCCCGGGACCTACTACAATGAGCAGTTCTTC.

This clonotype was detected only a few times. The rearrangement joins TRBV13 to TRBJ2-2; no definite D call. The CDR3 runs 15 residues. Germline values: CDR1 PRHDT, CDR2 FYEKMQ (reference sequence). Trimming cost V 0 bases and J 1 base, with 6 bases left between them. Written as DNA, the CDR3 is TGTGCCAGCAGCTTAGGCCTACAGAACACCGGGGAGCTGTTTTTT. Its translation is CASSLGLQNTGELFF. The full variable domain, rest sourced from reference TRBV13 and TRBJ2-2, is AAGVIQSPRHLIKEKRETATLKCYPIPRHDTVYWYQQGPGQDPQFLISFYEKMQSDKGSIPDRFSAQQFSDYHSELNMSSLELGDSALYFCASSLGLQNTGELFFGEGSRLTVL.

In this sample, this clonotype turned up a few times. This rearrangement joins TRBV27 to TRBJ1-1, with D possibly matching TRBD1 (6 bases). The V end was cut by 7 bases, the J end by 11 bases, with 14 bases between. The germline V gene encodes CDR1 MNHEY and CDR2 SMNVEV (reference sequence). CDR3 size: 11 residues. The CDR3 sequence: CASTYRERAFF. CDR3 in DNA: TGTGCCAGCACGTACAGGGAACGGGCTTTCTTT.